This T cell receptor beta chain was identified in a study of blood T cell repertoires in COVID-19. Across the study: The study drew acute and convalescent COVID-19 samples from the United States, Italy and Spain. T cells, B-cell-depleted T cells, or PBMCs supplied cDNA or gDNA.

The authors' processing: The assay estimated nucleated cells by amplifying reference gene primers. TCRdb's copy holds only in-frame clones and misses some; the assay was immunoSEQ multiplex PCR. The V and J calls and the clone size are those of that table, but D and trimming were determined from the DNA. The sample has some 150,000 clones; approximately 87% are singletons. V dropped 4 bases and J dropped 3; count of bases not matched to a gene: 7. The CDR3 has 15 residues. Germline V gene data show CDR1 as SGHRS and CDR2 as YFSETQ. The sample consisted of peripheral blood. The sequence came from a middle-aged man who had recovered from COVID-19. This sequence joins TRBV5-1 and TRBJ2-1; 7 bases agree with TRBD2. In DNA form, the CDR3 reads TGCGCCAGCAGCCCCGTCTCGGGGGGCTACAATGAGCAGTTCTTC. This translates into CASSPVSGGYNEQFF.